This is a list of T cell receptor beta chains from one sample in a study of OX40 agonist ivuxolimab in advanced cancers. Libraries were prepared by immunoSEQ multiplex PCR; TCRdb keeps only in-frame clonotypes and omits some of them. Altogether fewer than 85,000 clones are present, 86% being singletons, with the ten largest covering 0.6% to 0.8%. The input for sequencing was CD4+ or CD8+ T cells sorted from blood, taken in a trial of the OX40 agonist ivuxolimab. These receptors all come from an adult with an advanced solid tumor such as melanoma, head and neck, liver or kidney cancer. Both conserved end residues are trimmed from each CDR3. The order of the fields is D gene, J gene, V gene, CDR3 length, CDR3 protein. D genes are given only for firm matches.

TRBD1	TRBJ2-7	TRBV5-1	13	ASSQTGVSSYEQY
.	TRBJ1-1	TRBV11-2	10	ASSYRVTEAF
.	TRBJ1-6	TRBV7-2	14	ASSFLPPGVGSPLH
TRBD1	TRBJ2-1	TRBV7-2	13	ASSSDRAVPYEQF
TRBD1	TRBJ1-2	TRBV6-1	12	ASTSGQGDYGYT
TRBD1	TRBJ2-7	TRBV6-1	14	ASSEAGTGAPYEQY
.	TRBJ1-4	TRBV19	9	ASTRNEKLF
.	TRBJ1-5	TRBV18	12	ASSLRGRVGPQH
.	TRBJ1-1	TRBV5-6	10	ASSLRYTEAF
.	TRBJ2-7	TRBV25-1	12	ASHRGQPPYEQY
.	TRBJ1-6	TRBV7-2	12	ASSLVVNNSPLH
.	TRBJ2-3	TRBV5-4	12	ASSWGLNVDTQY
TRBD1	TRBJ1-2	TRBV6-5	12	ASNLGQGITMPT
TRBD2	TRBJ2-2	TRBV5-5	16	ASSSLGAAGGGTGELF
TRBD1	TRBJ2-2	TRBV16	15	ASSHLRQGVNTGELF
.	TRBJ2-7	TRBV5-6	10	ASTRAGYEQY
.	TRBJ1-5	TRBV11-2	11	ASSQGPNQPQH
.	TRBJ2-7	TRBV6-5	13	ASRLRGGNSYEQY
.	TRBJ1-2	TRBV11-2	11	ASSSLDNYGYT
TRBD1	TRBJ2-3	TRBV7-9	14	ASSSSDRGRTDTQY
.	TRBJ1-5	TRBV30	10	AWSVRGQPQH
.	TRBJ2-2	TRBV11-3	12	ASSLGTANGELF
.	TRBJ2-7	TRBV29-1	12	SVLGRGTWGEQY
.	TRBJ1-5	TRBV5-1	15	ASSRDPLGNSNQPQH
.	TRBJ1-1	TRBV5-4	15	ASSRLVVSGVNTEAF
TRBD2	TRBJ2-7	TRBV11-2	12	ASSLTSGTYEQY
TRBD2	TRBJ2-7	TRBV19	14	ASSIGRGGRAYEQY
.	TRBJ2-2	TRBV5-1	13	ASSLRGAHTGELF
.	TRBJ1-1	TRBV7-2	11	ASTDYRATEAF
TRBD1	TRBJ2-1	TRBV5-1	12	ASSMGQGYNEQF
TRBD1	TRBJ1-2	TRBV6-5	12	ASSQGGPNYGYT
.	TRBJ2-7	TRBV28	13	ASSLRRAYPYEQY
.	TRBJ2-7	TRBV29-1	12	SVGGSQGRGEQY
TRBD2	TRBJ2-3	TRBV29-1	13	SVPTSGGITDTQY
.	TRBJ1-5	TRBV15	11	ATSRDPGQPQH
.	TRBJ1-5	TRBV10-3	11	AISDRDNQPQH
.	TRBJ2-7	TRBV28	11	ATQVPPNYEQY
.	TRBJ2-1	TRBV7-3	13	ASSPDRWSYNEQF
.	TRBJ2-1	TRBV11-2	12	ASSLNRAYNEQF
.	TRBJ1-4	TRBV27	12	ASSLDATNEKLF
.	TRBJ2-5	TRBV6-6	10	ASSYGVETQY
TRBD2	TRBJ2-3	TRBV6-5	12	ASARSGSTDTQY
TRBD2	TRBJ2-3	TRBV2	14	ASSLGLAAGADTQY
TRBD2	TRBJ2-3	TRBV7-2	16	ASSLEGSSGGTTDTQY
.	TRBJ2-3	TRBV27	12	ASSFGGGTDTQY
TRBD2	TRBJ2-2	TRBV19	17	ASSIRSGLATLIAGELF
.	TRBJ2-5	TRBV27	13	ASSRPGLYQETQY
TRBD1	TRBJ1-4	TRBV5-1	13	ASSQDRGPNEKLF
.	TRBJ2-7	TRBV18	13	ASSPGVYGSYEQY
.	TRBJ2-6	TRBV7-8	12	ASSRAPGANVLT
TRBD1	TRBJ2-7	TRBV6-5	13	ASSRDPGQGTEQY
.	TRBJ2-7	TRBV7-8	10	ASSIQGYEQY